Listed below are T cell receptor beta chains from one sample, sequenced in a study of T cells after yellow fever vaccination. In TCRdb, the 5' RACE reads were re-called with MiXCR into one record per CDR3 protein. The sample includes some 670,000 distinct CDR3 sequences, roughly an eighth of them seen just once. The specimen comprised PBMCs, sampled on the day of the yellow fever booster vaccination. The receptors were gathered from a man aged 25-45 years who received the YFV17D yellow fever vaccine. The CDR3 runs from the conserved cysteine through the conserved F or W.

CSARRTAGGSSYNEQFF,TRBJ2-1,TRBV20-1
CASSRDSQSYEQYF,TRBJ2-7,TRBV5-1
CASSPPASGSNEQFF,TRBJ2-1,TRBV18
CAWSVNSNEAFF,TRBJ1-1,TRBV30
CTAPGPGGGQYF,TRBJ2-7,TRBV20-1
CSAPKPQGIPEAFF,TRBJ1-1,TRBV20-1
CASSLRDSNQPQHF,TRBJ1-5,TRBV6-1
CSATFFGPNSGTPYEQFF,TRBJ2-1,TRBV20-1
CSAVKGPLYF,TRBJ2-5,TRBV20-1
CASSQQGASNTGELFF,TRBJ2-2,TRBV3-1
CASSRLRGRNEQFF,TRBJ2-1,TRBV6-1
CSAGKLAYTGELFF,TRBJ2-2,TRBV20-1
CASSSGTGVHEQYF,TRBJ2-7,TRBV27
CASSSPSGTNTGELFF,TRBJ2-2,TRBV27
CASSLVLGALGYTF,TRBJ1-2,TRBV5-1
CASSSFGTFDSTDTQYF,TRBJ2-3,TRBV25-1
CSVRDSRFNEQFF,TRBJ2-1,TRBV20-1
CASSPVRSRGDYEQYF,TRBJ2-7,TRBV7-2
CASSPSGGHQETQYF,TRBJ2-5,TRBV11-2
CSADTVGQGYNEQFF,TRBJ2-1,TRBV20-1
CASSLELSSSGELFF,TRBJ2-2,TRBV5-1
CASSWGNTGELFF,TRBJ2-2,TRBV19
CASSRAGPYNEQFF,TRBJ2-1,TRBV21-1
CSAQETGVFGKLFF,TRBJ1-4,TRBV20-1
CSARDLREPEYNEQFF,TRBJ2-1,TRBV20-1
CASSFYPGEGYEQYF,TRBJ2-7,TRBV7-2
CASSLDRGRTEAFF,TRBJ1-1,TRBV7-9
CAISVQDRVSSYEQYF,TRBJ2-7,TRBV10-3